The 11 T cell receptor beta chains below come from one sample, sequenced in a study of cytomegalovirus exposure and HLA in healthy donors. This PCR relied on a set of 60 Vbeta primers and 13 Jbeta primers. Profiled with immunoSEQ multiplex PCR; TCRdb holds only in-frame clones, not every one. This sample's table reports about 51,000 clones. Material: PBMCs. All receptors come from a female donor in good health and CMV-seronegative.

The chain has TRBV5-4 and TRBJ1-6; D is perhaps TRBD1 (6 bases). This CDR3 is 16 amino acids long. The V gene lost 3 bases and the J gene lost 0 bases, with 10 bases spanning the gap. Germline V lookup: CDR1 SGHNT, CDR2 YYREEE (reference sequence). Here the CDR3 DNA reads TGTGCCAGCAGCTCTAGGGGGGGCTCCTATAATTCACCCCTCCACTTT. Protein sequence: CASSSRGGSYNSPLHF.

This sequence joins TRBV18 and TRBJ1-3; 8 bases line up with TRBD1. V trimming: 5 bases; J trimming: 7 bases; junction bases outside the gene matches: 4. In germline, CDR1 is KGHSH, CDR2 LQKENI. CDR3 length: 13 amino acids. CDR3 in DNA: TGTGCCAGCTCATTCCAGGGGGCGAACACCATATATTTT. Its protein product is CASSFQGANTIYF.

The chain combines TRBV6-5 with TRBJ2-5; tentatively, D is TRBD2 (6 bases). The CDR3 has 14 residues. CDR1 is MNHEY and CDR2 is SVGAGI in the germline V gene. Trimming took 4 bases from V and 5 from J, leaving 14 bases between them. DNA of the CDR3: TGTGCCAGCAGTTTCCTAGCGACGGTGGAGACCCAGTACTTC. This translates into CASSFLATVETQYF.

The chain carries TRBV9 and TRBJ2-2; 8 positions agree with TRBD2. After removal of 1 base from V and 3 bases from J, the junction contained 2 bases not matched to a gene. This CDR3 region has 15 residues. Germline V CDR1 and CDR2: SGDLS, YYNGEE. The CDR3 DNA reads TGTGCCAGCAGCGTACGCGGGGGGTACACCGGGGAGCTGTTTTTT. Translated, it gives CASSVRGGYTGELFF. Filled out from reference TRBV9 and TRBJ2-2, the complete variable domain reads DSGVTQTPKHLITATGQRVTLRCSPRSGDLSVYWYQQSLDQGLQFLIQYYNGEERAKGNILERFSAQQFPDLHSELNLSSLELGDSALYFCASSVRGGYTGELFFGEGSRLTVL.

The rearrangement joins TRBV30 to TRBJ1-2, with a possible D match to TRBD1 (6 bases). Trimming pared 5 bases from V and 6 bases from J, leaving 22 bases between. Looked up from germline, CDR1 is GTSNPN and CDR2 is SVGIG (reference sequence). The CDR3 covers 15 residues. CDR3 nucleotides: TGTGCCTGGGAGGCTATTGACGGACAGTTTAATGGCTACACCTTC. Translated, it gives CAWEAIDGQFNGYTF.

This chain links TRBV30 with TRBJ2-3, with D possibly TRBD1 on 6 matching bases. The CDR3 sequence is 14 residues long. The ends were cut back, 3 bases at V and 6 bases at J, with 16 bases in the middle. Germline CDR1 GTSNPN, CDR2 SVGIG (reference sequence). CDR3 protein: CAWSSGQTGDTQYF. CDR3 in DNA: TGTGCCTGGAGCTCCGGACAGACCGGGGATACGCAGTATTTT.

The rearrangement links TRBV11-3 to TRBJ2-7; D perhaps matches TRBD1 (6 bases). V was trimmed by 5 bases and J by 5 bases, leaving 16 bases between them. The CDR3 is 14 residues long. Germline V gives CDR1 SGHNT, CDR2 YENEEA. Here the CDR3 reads CASSLSQGWNEQYF. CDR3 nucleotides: TGTGCCAGCAGCCTCTCGCAGGGGTGGAACGAGCAGTACTTC.

As DNA, the CDR3 is TGTGCCAGCAGTGAACCCCCCGTCGTAGCGGGAGGGGATTACAATGAGCAGTTCTTC. Translating gives CASSEPPVVAGGDYNEQFF. The chain is built from TRBV6-1 and TRBJ2-1; 11 nucleotides line up with TRBD2. The CDR3 runs 19 residues. Germline CDR1 and CDR2: MNHNS and SASEGT. The trim removed 2 bases at V and 4 bases at J, leaving 13 bases unmatched.

The CDR3 reads CSVGGDRTNYGYTF. The CDR3, as DNA: TGCAGCGTTGGAGGGGACAGGACTAACTATGGCTACACCTTC. V and J are TRBV29-1 and TRBJ1-2; 8 nucleotides match TRBD1. Trimming removed 4 bases from V and 0 bases from J; junction bases left unmatched: 4. There are 14 residues in the CDR3. The V gene's germline CDR1 is SQVTM and CDR2 ANQGSEA.

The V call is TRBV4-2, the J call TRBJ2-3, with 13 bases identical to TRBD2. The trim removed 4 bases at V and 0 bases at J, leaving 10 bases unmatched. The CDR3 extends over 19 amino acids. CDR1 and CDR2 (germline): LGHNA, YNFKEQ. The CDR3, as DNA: TGTGCCAGCAGCCTCTCAGAAACTAGCGGGGGGGGGAGCACAGATACGCAGTATTTT. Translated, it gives CASSLSETSGGGSTDTQYF.

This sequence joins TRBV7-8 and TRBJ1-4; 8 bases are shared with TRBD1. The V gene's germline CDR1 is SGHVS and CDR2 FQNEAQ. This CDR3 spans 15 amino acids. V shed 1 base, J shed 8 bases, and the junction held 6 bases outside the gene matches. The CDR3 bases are TGTGCCAGCAGCTTAGGTGGACAGGGAGACGAAAAACTGTTTTTT. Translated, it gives CASSLGGQGDEKLFF.